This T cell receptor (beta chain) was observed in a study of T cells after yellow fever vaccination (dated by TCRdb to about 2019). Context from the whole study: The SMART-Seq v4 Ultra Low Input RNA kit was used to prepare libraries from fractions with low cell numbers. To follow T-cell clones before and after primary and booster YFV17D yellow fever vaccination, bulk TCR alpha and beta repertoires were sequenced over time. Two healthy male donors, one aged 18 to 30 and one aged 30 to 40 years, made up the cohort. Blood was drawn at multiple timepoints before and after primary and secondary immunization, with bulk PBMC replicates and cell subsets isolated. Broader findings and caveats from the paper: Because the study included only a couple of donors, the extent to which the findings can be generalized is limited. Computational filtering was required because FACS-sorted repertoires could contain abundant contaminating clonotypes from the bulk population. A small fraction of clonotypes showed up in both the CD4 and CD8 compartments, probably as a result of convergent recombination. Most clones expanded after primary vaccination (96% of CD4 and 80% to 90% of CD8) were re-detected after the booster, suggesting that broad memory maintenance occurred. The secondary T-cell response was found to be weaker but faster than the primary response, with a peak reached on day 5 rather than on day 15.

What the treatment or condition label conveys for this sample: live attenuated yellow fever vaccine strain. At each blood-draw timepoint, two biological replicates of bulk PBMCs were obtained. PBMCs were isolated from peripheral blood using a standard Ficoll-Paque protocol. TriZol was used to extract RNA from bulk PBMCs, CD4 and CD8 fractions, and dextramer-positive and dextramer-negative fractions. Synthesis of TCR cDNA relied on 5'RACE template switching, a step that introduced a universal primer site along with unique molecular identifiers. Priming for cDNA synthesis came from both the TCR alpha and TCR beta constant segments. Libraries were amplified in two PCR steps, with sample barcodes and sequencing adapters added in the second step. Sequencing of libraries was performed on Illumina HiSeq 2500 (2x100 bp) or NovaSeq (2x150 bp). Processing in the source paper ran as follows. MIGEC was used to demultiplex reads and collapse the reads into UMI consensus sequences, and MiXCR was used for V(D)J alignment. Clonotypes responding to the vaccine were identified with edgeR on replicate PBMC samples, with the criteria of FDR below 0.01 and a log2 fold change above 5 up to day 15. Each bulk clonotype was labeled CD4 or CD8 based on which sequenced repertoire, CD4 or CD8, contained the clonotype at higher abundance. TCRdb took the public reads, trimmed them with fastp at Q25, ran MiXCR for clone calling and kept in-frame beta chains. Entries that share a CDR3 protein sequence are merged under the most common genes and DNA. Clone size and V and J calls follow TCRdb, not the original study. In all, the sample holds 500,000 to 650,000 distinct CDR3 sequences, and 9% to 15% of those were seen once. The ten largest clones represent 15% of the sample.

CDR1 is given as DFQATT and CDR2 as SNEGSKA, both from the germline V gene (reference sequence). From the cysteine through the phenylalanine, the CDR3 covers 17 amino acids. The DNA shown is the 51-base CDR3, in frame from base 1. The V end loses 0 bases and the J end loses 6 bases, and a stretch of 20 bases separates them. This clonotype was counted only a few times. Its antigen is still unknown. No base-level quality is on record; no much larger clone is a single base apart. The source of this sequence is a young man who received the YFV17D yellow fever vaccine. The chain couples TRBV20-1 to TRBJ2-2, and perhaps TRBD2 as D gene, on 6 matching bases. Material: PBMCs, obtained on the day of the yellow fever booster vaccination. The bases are TGCAGTGCTAGAGATCATTCCTCGGGAGATGTATCCGGGGAGCTGTTTTTT. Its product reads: CSARDHSSGDVSGELFF.